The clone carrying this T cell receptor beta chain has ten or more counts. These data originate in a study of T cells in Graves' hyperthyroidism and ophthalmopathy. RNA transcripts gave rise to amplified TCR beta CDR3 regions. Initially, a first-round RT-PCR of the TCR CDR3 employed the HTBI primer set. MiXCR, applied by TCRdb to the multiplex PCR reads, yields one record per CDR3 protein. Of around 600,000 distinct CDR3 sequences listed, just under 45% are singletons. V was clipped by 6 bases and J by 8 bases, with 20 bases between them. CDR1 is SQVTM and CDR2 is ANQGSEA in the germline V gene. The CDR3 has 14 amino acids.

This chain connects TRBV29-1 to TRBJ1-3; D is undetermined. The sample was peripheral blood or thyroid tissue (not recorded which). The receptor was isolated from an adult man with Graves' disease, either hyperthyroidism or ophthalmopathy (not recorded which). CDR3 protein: CSVSDPRERDTIYF. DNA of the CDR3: TGCAGCGTCTCAGATCCTAGAGAGAGGGACACCATATATTTT.